This T cell receptor beta chain was retrieved from a study of cytomegalovirus exposure and HLA in healthy donors. In the PCR, 60 Vbeta and 13 Jbeta primers were used. Assay used: immunoSEQ multiplex PCR; TCRdb lists only in-frame clones, some missing. The sample gives just under 95,000 clones, about 83% of which show up once; around 5.6% is in the top ten. This clone was seen only once. What it recognizes is unknown. The V segment lost 5 bases and the J segment 6 bases; nucleotides outside the gene matches: 6. The germline gives CDR1 SGHTA, CDR2 FQGTGA. CDR3 length equals 13 residues. General study results and limits: Reports credit the classifier with highly specific, highly sensitive diagnosis of cytomegalovirus status.

This sequence joins TRBV7-3 and TRBJ1-2; 7 bases map to TRBD1. This clonotype was obtained from a woman in her late teens or twenties in good health and CMV-seropositive. Input material: PBMCs. The CDR3 loop is CASSPTGMDGYTF. In nucleotides, the CDR3 is TGTGCCAGCAGCCCGACAGGGATGGATGGCTACACCTTC.